These T cell receptor beta chains were read from a single sample in a study of T cell changes during pregnancy in multiple sclerosis. The assay was immunoSEQ multiplex PCR, and TCRdb's table has in-frame clones only and misses some. Among under 45,000 clones listed, 90% to 95% were seen once. The sample consisted of CD4+ T cells from peripheral blood mononuclear cells, taken in the second trimester of pregnancy. These receptors were collected from a female donor in good health, enrolled as a control in a pregnancy study. Both conserved end residues are part of each CDR3. The D gene is left open where the match is weak. A row's size may be missing; if present it is once, few, many or a size class.

j_call,d_call,clone_size,v_call,cdr3_aa,cdr3_nt
TRBJ1-1,NA,NA,TRBV5-4,CASSPRLDSMNTEAFF,TGTGCCAGCAGCCCTAGGCTTGATTCGATGAACACTGAAGCTTTCTTT
TRBJ2-5,NA,NA,TRBV6-1,CASSERGLPWSETQYF,TGTGCCAGCAGTGAAAGGGGGTTGCCCTGGTCCGAGACCCAGTACTTC
TRBJ2-3,TRBD2,NA,TRBV27,CASMAPGEGVDTQYF,TGTGCCAGCATGGCCCCCGGGGAGGGCGTAGATACGCAGTATTTT
TRBJ2-1,TRBD2,NA,TRBV6-5,CASRDLAGASQFF,TGTGCCAGCAGGGACCTAGCGGGAGCTTCGCAGTTCTTC
TRBJ2-2,TRBD2,few,TRBV6-5,CASRSGGPGGELFF,TGTGCCAGCAGAAGCGGGGGCCCGGGGGGGGAGCTGTTTTTT
TRBJ2-3,NA,once,TRBV28,CASSSSADTQYF,TGTGCCAGCAGCTCCTCGGCAGATACGCAGTATTTT
TRBJ2-7,NA,few,TRBV11-2,CASSQQYEYEQYF,TGTGCCAGCAGTCAACAATACGAATACGAGCAGTACTTC
TRBJ2-7,NA,NA,TRBV18,CASSDSSYEQYF,TGTGCCAGCTCGGACAGCTCCTACGAGCAGTACTTC
TRBJ2-7,NA,NA,TRBV30,CACLGSGSSYEQYF,TGTGCCTGCTTAGGCTCGGGGAGCTCCTACGAGCAGTACTTC
TRBJ2-1,NA,NA,TRBV6-1,CASSEYRVDRTYYNEQFF,TGTGCCAGCAGTGAGTACAGGGTAGACAGGACCTACTACAATGAGCAGTTCTTC
TRBJ2-1,TRBD1,NA,TRBV29-1,CSAGTGVNEQFF,TGCAGCGCCGGGACAGGGGTCAATGAGCAGTTCTTC
TRBJ2-2,NA,once,TRBV7-6,CASSLQARGELFF,TGTGCCAGCAGCTTACAAGCCCGGGGGGAGCTGTTTTTT
TRBJ2-2,NA,NA,TRBV6-1,CASRPRGAGELFF,TGTGCCAGCAGGCCACGCGGCGCCGGGGAGCTGTTTTTT
TRBJ2-7,TRBD2,NA,TRBV6-5,CASRVGGRGEQYF,TGTGCCAGCCGCGTCGGCGGGAGGGGAGAGCAGTACTTC
TRBJ2-2,TRBD2,NA,TRBV19,CASSILLLAGGLNTGELFF,TGTGCCAGTAGTATACTTTTGCTAGCGGGAGGTTTGAACACCGGGGAGCTGTTTTTT
TRBJ2-3,NA,NA,TRBV27,CASSLSGAEDTQYF,TGTGCCAGCAGTTTATCGGGAGCCGAGGATACGCAGTATTTT
TRBJ1-1,NA,NA,TRBV28,CASSLWLQKNTEAFF,TGTGCCAGCAGTTTATGGCTACAGAAGAACACTGAAGCTTTCTTT
TRBJ1-4,NA,NA,TRBV28,CASIGSWGLKEKLFF,TGTGCCAGCATTGGCAGCTGGGGGCTAAAAGAAAAACTGTTTTTT
TRBJ2-3,TRBD1,NA,TRBV27,CASSLFKFIGQGDSTDTQYF,TGTGCCAGCAGTTTATTTAAGTTCATCGGGCAGGGGGATAGCACAGATACGCAGTATTTT
TRBJ1-1,NA,NA,TRBV6-5,CASRPLTGIGTEAFF,TGTGCCAGCAGGCCTCTTACAGGAATTGGCACTGAAGCTTTCTTT
TRBJ1-3,NA,NA,TRBV9,CASSGQISGNTIYF,TGTGCCAGCAGCGGACAGATTTCTGGAAACACCATATATTTT
TRBJ2-1,TRBD2,NA,TRBV9,CASSRGHSGANEQFF,TGTGCCAGCAGCCGGGGCCATAGCGGGGCAAATGAGCAGTTCTTC
TRBJ2-1,TRBD2,once,TRBV7-8,CASSSGTSWNEQFF,TGTGCCAGCAGCTCCGGGACTAGTTGGAATGAGCAGTTCTTC
TRBJ1-5,TRBD1,NA,TRBV6-5,CASSPTGNQPQHF,TGTGCCAGCAGCCCGACAGGGAATCAGCCCCAGCATTTT
TRBJ2-7,NA,NA,TRBV19,CATKDGRPSSYEQYF,TGTGCCACTAAAGACGGGAGACCTAGCTCCTACGAGCAGTACTTC
TRBJ2-1,TRBD2,NA,TRBV6-5,CASSPSGRGEQFF,TGTGCCAGCAGTCCTAGCGGGAGAGGTGAGCAGTTCTTC
TRBJ2-3,TRBD2,NA,TRBV7-2,CASSLMTSGGSTQYF,TGTGCCAGCAGCTTAATGACTAGCGGGGGAAGTACGCAGTATTTT
TRBJ2-5,TRBD2,NA,TRBV5-1,CASSLSQRGTQETQYF,TGCGCCAGCAGCTTATCACAGCGGGGGACTCAAGAGACCCAGTACTTC
TRBJ2-7,NA,NA,TRBV28,CASSLGQGTYEQYF,TGTGCCAGCAGTTTAGGGCAGGGGACCTACGAGCAGTACTTC
TRBJ2-2,NA,NA,TRBV5-1,CASGYGGEMYHGELFF,TGCGCCAGCGGGTACGGTGGGGAGATGTATCACGGGGAGCTGTTTTTT